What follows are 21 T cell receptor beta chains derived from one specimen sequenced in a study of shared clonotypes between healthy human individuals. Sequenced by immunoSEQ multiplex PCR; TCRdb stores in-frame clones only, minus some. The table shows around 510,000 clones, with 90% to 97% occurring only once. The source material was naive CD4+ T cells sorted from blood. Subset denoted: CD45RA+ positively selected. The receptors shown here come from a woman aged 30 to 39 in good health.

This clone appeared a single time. CDR3: CASSNVQGVQTGYTF. The DNA for the CDR3 is TGTGCCAGCAGTAATGTACAGGGAGTTCAGACTGGCTACACCTTC. The rearrangement links TRBV28 to TRBJ1-2, with D possibly TRBD1 on 6 matching bases. Trimming removed 5 bases at V and 7 bases at J, with 20 bases between. This CDR3 is built from 15 residues. Germline CDR1 and CDR2: MDHEN and SYDVKM.

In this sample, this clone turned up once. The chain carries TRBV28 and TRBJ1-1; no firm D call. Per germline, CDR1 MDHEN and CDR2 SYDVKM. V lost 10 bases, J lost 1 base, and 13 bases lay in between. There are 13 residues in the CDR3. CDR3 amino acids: CATRDLPNTEAFF. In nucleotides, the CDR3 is TGTGCCACGAGAGACTTACCGAACACTGAAGCTTTCTTT.

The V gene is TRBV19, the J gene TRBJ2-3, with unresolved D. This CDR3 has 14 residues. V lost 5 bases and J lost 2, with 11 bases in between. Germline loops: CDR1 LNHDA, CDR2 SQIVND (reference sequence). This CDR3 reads CASSLSLNTDTQYF. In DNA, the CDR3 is TGTGCCAGTAGTTTATCGTTAAACACAGATACGCAGTATTTT.

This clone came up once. The DNA for the CDR3 is TGTGCCAGCAGCCGCGGGGACAGACAAGAGACCCAGTACTTC. Translated, it gives CASSRGDRQETQYF. This rearrangement joins TRBV27 to TRBJ2-5; D is perhaps TRBD1 (7 bases). The CDR3 runs to 14 residues. Trimming shortened V by 6 bases and J by 2 bases, and 13 bases separated the two germline ends. In germline, CDR1 is MNHEY, CDR2 SMNVEV (reference sequence).

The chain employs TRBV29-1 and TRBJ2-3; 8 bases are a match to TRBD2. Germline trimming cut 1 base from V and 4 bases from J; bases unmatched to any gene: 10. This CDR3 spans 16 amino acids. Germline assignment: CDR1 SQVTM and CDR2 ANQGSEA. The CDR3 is CSVEGTERGLADTQYF. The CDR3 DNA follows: TGCAGCGTTGAAGGAACCGAGCGGGGACTAGCAGATACGCAGTATTTT.

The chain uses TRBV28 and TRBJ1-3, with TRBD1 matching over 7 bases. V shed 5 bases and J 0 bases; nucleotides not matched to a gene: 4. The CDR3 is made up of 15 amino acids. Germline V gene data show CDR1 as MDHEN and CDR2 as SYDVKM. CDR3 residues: CASSAGTVSGNTIYF. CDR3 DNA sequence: TGTGCCAGCAGTGCCGGGACAGTCTCTGGAAACACCATATATTTT.

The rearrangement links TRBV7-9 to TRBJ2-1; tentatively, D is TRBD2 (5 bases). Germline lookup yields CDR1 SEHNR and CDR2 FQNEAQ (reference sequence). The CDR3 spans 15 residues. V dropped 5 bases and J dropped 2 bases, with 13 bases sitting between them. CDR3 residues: CASSPGVAAYNEQFF. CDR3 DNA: TGTGCCAGCAGCCCCGGGGTAGCAGCCTACAATGAGCAGTTCTTC. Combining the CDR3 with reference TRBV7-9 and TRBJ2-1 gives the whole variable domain DTGVSQNPRHKITKRGQNVTFRCDPISEHNRLYWYRQTLGQGPEFLTYFQNEAQLEKSRLLSDRFSAERPKGSFSTLEIQRTEQGDSAMYLCASSPGVAAYNEQFFGPGTRLTVL.

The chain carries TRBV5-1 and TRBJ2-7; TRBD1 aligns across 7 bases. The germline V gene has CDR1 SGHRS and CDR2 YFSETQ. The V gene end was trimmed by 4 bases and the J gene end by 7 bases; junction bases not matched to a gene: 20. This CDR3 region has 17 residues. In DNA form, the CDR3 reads TGCGCCAGCAGCGGGCGGGTCGGGGACCGAGGACAGGAGGAGCAGTACTTC. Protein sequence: CASSGRVGDRGQEEQYF.

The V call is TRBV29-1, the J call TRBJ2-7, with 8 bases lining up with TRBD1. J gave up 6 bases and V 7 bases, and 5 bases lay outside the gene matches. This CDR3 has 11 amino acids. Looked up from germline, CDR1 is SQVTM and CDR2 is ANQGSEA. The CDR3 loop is CSGTGSTEQYF. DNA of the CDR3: TGCAGCGGGACAGGGTCAACCGAGCAGTACTTC.

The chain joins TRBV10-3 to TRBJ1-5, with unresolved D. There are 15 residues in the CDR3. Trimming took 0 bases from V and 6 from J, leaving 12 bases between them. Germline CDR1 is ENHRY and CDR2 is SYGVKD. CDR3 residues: CAISESREGGQPQHF. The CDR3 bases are TGTGCCATCAGTGAGTCCCGCGAGGGCGGTCAGCCCCAGCATTTT.

The DNA of the CDR3 is TGTGCCAGCAGCCTAAACAGGGGTAGCACAGATACGCAGTATTTT. Protein product: CASSLNRGSTDTQYF. The chain couples TRBV7-8 to TRBJ2-3; 7 bases line up with TRBD1. The CDR3 extends over 15 amino acids. V dropped 5 bases and J dropped 0; count of bases not matched to a gene: 5. CDR1 is SGHVS and CDR2 is FQNEAQ in the germline V gene.

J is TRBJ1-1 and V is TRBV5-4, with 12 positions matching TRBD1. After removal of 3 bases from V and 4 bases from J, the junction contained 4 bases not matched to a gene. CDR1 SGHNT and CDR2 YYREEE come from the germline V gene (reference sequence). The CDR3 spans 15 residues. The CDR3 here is CASSWDRGRITEAFF. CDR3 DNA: TGTGCCAGCAGCTGGGACAGGGGGCGCATCACTGAAGCTTTCTTT.

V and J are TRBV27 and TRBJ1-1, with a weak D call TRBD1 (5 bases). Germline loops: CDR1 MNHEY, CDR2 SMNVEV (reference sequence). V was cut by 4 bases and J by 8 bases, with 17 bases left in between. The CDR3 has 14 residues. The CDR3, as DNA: TGTGCCAGCAGTTCGGACACATACCAAGCCGAAGCTTTCTTT. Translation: CASSSDTYQAEAFF.

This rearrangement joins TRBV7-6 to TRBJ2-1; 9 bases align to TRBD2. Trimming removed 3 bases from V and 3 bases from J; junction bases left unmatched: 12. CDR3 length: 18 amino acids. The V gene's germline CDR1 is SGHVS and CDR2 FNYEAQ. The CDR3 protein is CASSLGGHLAGSYNEQFF. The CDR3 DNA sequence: TGTGCCAGCAGCTTGGGGGGGCATCTAGCGGGAAGCTACAATGAGCAGTTCTTC. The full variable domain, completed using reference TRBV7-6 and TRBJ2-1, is GAGVSQSPRYKVTKRGQDVALRCDPISGHVSLYWYRQALGQGPEFLTYFNYEAQQDKSGLPNDRFSAERPEGSISTLTIQRTEQRDSAMYRCASSLGGHLAGSYNEQFFGPGTRLTVL.

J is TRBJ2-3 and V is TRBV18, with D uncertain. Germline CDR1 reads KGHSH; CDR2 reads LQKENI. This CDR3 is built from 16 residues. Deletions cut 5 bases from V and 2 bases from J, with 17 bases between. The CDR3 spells CASSTQLGTSTDTQYF. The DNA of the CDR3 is TGTGCCAGCTCAACACAGCTCGGAACATCCACAGATACGCAGTATTTT.

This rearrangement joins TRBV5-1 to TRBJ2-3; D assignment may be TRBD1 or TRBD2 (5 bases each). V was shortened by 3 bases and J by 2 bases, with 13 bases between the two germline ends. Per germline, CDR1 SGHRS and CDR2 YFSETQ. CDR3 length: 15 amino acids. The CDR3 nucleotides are TGCGCCAGCAGCTATGAGGGGCAGCCCACAGATACGCAGTATTTT. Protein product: CASSYEGQPTDTQYF.

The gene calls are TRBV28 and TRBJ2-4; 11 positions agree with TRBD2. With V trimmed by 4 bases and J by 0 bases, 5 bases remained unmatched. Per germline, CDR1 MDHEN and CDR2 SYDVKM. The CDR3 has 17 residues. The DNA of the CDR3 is TGTGCCAGCAGTTCGGTAGCGGGAGGGCTAGCCAAAAACATTCAGTACTTC. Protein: CASSSVAGGLAKNIQYF.

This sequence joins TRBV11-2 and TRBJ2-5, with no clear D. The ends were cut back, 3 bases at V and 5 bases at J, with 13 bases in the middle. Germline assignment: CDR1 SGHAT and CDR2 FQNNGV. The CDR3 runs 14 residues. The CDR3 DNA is TGTGCCAGCAGCTTTTATGGTCTGGAGGAGACCCAGTACTTC. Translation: CASSFYGLEETQYF.

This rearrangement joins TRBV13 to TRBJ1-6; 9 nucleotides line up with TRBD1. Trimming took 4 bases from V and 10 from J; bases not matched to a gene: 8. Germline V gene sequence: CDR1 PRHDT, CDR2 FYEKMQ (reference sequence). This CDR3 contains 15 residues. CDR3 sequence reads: CASSSGQGKKSPLHF. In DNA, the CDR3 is TGTGCCAGCAGCTCTGGACAGGGGAAGAAATCACCCCTCCACTTT.

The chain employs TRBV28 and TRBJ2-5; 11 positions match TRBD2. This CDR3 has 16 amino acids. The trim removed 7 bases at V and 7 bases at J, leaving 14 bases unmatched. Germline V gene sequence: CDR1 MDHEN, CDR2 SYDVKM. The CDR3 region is CASTPPGTSGPWTQYF. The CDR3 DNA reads TGTGCCAGCACCCCCCCGGGGACTAGCGGCCCATGGACCCAGTACTTC.

The CDR3 reads CASSLVPSGRSAWYEQYF. As DNA, the CDR3 is TGTGCCAGCAGCTTAGTCCCTAGCGGGAGGAGCGCCTGGTACGAGCAGTACTTC. This sequence joins TRBV11-2 and TRBJ2-7; 11 nucleotides agree with TRBD2. The trim removed 1 base at V and 4 bases at J, leaving 12 bases unmatched. Germline values: CDR1 SGHAT, CDR2 FQNNGV. The CDR3 length is 18 residues.